The entry below gives a single T cell receptor beta chain sequence along with its context. The V end was cut by 5 bases, the J end by 4 bases, with 8 bases between. The CDR3 has 13 amino acids. Germline loops: CDR1 SGHTA, CDR2 FQGNSA. In the original analysis: The authors estimated nucleated cell counts from reference gene primer amplification. Here immunoSEQ multiplex PCR was the method, and the copy in TCRdb shows in-frame clones only, minus some. That table is the source of V, J and clone size, and D and trimming were worked out from the DNA. This table has around 250,000 clones, 86% appearing once. These data come from a study of blood T cell repertoires in COVID-19.

This chain uses TRBV7-2 with TRBJ1-4; perhaps TRBD1 as D (5 bases). Sample: peripheral blood. This clonotype was sampled from a man older than 75 with acute or convalescent COVID-19. CDR3 loop: CASSPGGNEKLFF. Written as DNA, the CDR3 is TGTGCCAGCAGCCCCGGGGGTAATGAAAAACTGTTTTTT.